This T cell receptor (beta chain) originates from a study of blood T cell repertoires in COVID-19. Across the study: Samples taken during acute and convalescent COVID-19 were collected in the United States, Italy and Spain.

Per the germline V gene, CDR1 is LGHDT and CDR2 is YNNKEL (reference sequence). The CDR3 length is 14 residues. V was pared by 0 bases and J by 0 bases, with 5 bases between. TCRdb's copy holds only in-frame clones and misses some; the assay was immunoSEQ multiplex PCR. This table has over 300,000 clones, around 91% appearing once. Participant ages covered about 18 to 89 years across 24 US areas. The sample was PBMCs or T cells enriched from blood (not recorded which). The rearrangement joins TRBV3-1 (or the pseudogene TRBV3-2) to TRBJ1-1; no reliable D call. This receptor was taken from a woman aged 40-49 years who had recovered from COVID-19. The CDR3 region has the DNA TGTGCCAGCAGCCAAGACACGGTGAACACTGAAGCTTTCTTT. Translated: CASSQDTVNTEAFF.